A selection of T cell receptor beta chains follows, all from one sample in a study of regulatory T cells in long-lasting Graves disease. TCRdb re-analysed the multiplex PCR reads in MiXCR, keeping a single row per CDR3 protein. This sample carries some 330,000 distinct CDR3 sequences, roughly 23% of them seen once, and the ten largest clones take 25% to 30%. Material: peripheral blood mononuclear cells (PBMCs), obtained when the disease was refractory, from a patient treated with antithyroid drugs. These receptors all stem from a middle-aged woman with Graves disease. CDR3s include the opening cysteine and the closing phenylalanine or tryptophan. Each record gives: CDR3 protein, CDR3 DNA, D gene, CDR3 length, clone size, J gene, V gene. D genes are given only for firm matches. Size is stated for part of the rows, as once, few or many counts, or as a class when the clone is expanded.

CASSLESGNQETQYF TGTGCCAGCAGCTTAGAATCAGGGAACCAAGAGACCCAGTACTTC NA 15 many TRBJ2-5 TRBV7-8
CASSLRSLNTEAFF TGTGCCAGCAGCTTAAGGTCACTGAACACTGAAGCTTTCTTT NA 14 NA TRBJ1-1 TRBV7-9
CASSGGSPYEQYF TGTGCCAGCAGCGGGGGCAGCCCCTACGAGCAGTACTTC NA 13 many TRBJ2-7 TRBV28
CAISESLGKEGYTF TGTGCCATCAGTGAGTCGTTAGGGAAGGAGGGCTACACCTTC NA 14 many TRBJ1-2 TRBV10-3
CASKLVRESILHEQFF TGTGCCAGCAAGCTAGTGCGGGAGAGTATTCTGCATGAGCAGTTCTTC TRBD2 16 many TRBJ2-1 TRBV28
CATSGGGEQFF TGTGCCACAAGTGGGGGGGGTGAGCAGTTCTTC TRBD2 11 few TRBJ2-1 TRBV10-3
CATGPGQGPGELFF TGTGCCACCGGCCCGGGACAGGGGCCCGGAGAGCTGTTTTTT TRBD1 14 NA TRBJ2-2 TRBV10-3
CASSYYWGRNTEAFF TGTGCCAGCAGTTACTATTGGGGGCGGAACACTGAAGCTTTCTTT NA 15 few TRBJ1-1 TRBV6-2/TRBV6-3
CSASGKSSAMEREIREQYF TGCAGTGCTAGTGGGAAGAGTTCGGCTATGGAGCGGGAGATTCGCGAGCAGTACTTC TRBD2 19 few TRBJ2-7 TRBV20-1
CASNIWLAGDEQFF TGTGCCAGCAATATCTGGCTAGCGGGAGATGAGCAGTTCTTC TRBD2 14 NA TRBJ2-1 TRBV2
CASSSIGGSYEQFF TGTGCCAGCAGCTCGATCGGAGGTAGTTATGAGCAGTTCTTC NA 14 NA TRBJ2-1 TRBV4-2
CATSKERRGGDEQFF TGTGCCACCAGCAAGGAGAGGAGGGGTGGAGATGAGCAGTTCTTC NA 15 NA TRBJ2-1 TRBV15
CSVDASTDTQYF TGCAGCGTTGACGCTAGCACAGATACGCAGTATTTT NA 12 NA TRBJ2-3 TRBV29-1
CAGASWSNQPQHF TGTGCCGGCGCGTCTTGGAGCAATCAGCCCCAGCATTTT NA 13 many TRBJ1-5 TRBV28
CAISDRVDGELFF TGTGCCATCAGCGACAGGGTCGACGGGGAGCTGTTTTTT TRBD1 13 many TRBJ2-2 TRBV10-3